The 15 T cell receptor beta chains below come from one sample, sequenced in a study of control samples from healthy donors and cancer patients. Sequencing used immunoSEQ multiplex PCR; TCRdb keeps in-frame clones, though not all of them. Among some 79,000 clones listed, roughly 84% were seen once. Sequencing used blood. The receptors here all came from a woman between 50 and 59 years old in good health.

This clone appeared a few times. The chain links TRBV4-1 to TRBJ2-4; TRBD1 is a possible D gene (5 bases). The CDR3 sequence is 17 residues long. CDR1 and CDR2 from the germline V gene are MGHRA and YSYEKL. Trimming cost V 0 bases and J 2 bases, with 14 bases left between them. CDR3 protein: CASSQDGLGRSKNIQYF. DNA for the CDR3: TGCGCCAGCAGCCAAGATGGTTTGGGGCGATCCAAAAACATTCAGTACTTC.

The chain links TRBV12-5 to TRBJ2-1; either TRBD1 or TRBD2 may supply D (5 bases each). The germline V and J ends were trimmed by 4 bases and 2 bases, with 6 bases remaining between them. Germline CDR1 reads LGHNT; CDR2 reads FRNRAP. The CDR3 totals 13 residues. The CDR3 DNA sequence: TGTGCTAGTGGTTGGGACCCCTACAATGAGCAGTTCTTC. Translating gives CASGWDPYNEQFF.

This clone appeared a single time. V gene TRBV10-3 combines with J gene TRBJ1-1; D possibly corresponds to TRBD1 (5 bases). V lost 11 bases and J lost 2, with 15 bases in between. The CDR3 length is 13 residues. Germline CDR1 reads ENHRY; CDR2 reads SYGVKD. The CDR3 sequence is CAASPGRNTEAFF. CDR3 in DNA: TGTGCCGCCTCGCCGGGGCGCAACACTGAAGCTTTCTTT.

In DNA form, the CDR3 reads TGTGCCAGCAGTTACCGGGCCCCTAGCGTCCCCTACGAGCAGTACTTC. It is translated as CASSYRAPSVPYEQYF. The gene calls are TRBV6-8 and TRBJ2-7, with a weak D call TRBD2 (6 bases). The CDR3 loop spans 16 amino acids. V was trimmed by 2 bases and J by 2 bases, leaving 16 bases between them. Germline V CDR1 and CDR2: MNHGY, SAAAGT.

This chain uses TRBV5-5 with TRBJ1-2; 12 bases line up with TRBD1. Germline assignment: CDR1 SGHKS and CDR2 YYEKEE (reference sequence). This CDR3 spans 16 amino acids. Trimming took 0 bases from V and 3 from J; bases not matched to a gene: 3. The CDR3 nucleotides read TGTGCCAGCAGCTTGGAAGGGACAGGGGGCCACTATGGCTACACCTTC. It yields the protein CASSLEGTGGHYGYTF.

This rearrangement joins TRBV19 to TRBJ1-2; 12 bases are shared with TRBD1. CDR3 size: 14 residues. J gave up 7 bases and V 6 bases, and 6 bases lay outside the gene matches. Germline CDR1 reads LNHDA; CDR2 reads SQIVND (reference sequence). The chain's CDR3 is CASSFGTGGSGYTF. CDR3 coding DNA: TGTGCCAGTAGCTTCGGGACAGGGGGCAGTGGCTACACCTTC.

CDR3 in amino acids: CATSRILPDEQYF. The CDR3 region has the DNA TGTGCCACCAGCAGGATTCTCCCTGACGAGCAGTACTTC. This rearrangement joins TRBV15 to TRBJ2-7, with unresolved D. Germline V CDR1 and CDR2: LNHNV, YYDKDF (reference sequence). V was shortened by 3 bases and J by 5 bases, with 11 bases between the two germline ends. The CDR3 consists of 13 residues.

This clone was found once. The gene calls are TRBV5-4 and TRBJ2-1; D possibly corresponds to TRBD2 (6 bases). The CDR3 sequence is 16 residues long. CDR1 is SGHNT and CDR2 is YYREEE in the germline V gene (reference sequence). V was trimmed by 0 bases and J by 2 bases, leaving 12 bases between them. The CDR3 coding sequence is TGTGCCAGCAGCTTGGATGGACTAAGCCCCTACAATGAGCAGTTCTTC. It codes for CASSLDGLSPYNEQFF.

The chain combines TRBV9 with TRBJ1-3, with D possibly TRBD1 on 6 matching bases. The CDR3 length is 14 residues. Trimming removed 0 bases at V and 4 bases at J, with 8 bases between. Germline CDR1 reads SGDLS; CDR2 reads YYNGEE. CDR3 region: CASSVERGGNTIYF. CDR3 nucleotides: TGTGCCAGCAGCGTAGAAAGGGGGGGAAACACCATATATTTT.

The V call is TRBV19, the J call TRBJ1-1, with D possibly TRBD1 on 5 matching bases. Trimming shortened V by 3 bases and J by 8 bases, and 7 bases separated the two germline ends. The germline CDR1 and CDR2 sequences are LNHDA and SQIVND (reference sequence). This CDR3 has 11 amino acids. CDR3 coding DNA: TGTGCCAGTAGTATGGGGCCGGAAGCTTTCTTT. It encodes CASSMGPEAFF. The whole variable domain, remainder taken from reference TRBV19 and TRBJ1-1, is DGGITQSPKYLFRKEGQNVTLSCEQNLNHDAMYWYRQDPGQGLRLIYYSQIVNDFQKGDIAEGYSVSREKKESFPLTVTSAQKNPTAFYLCASSMGPEAFFGQGTRLTVV.

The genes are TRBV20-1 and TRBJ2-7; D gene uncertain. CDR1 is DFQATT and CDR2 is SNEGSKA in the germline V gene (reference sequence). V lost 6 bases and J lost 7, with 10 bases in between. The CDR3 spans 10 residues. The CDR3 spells CSAREVEQYF. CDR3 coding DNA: TGCAGTGCCCGAGAGGTTGAGCAGTACTTC.

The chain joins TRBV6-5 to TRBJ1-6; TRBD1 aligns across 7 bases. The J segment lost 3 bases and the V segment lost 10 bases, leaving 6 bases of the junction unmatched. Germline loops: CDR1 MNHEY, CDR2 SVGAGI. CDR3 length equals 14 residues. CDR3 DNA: TGTGCCATCCCGACAGGGATCTATAATTCACCCCTCCACTTT. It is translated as CAIPTGIYNSPLHF.

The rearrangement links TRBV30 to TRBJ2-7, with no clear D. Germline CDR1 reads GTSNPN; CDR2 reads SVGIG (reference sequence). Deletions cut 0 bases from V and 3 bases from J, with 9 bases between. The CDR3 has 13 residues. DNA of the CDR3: TGTGCCTGGAGTGTCGTAGTCTACTACGAGCAGTACTTC. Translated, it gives CAWSVVVYYEQYF.

Written as DNA, the CDR3 is TGTGCCAGCTCACCGTTGGACGGAGACTATGGCTACACCTTC. As protein: CASSPLDGDYGYTF. The chain combines TRBV18 with TRBJ1-2, with D unresolved. Germline V gives CDR1 KGHSH, CDR2 LQKENI. Trimming took off 3 bases at V and 3 bases at J, with 11 bases between the two ends. The CDR3 loop spans 14 amino acids.

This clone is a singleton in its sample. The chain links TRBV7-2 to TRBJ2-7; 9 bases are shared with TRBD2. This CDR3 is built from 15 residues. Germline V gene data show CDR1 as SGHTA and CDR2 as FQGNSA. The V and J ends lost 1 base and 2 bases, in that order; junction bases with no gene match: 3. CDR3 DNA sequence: TGTGCCAGCAGCTTAGGGCTAGCGGGGACCTACGAGCAGTACTTC. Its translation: CASSLGLAGTYEQYF.